The entry that follows covers one T cell receptor beta chain sequence. V was pared by 5 bases and J by 1 base, with 17 bases between. The CDR3 spans 16 residues. Germline CDR1 reads SEHNR; CDR2 reads FQNEAQ (reference sequence). The data were taken from a study of patients and donors after allogeneic stem cell transplantation. TCRdb passed the RT-PCR reads through MiXCR, listing each CDR3 protein once. The data show approximately 170,000 distinct CDR3 sequences, about 24% seen once. The chain employs TRBV7-9 and TRBJ1-2; a possible D gene is TRBD1 (5 bases). The sequenced sample was blood, either unsorted or a sorted T cell fraction (not recorded which). The TCR originated in a human donor who was either an allogeneic HSCT recipient or a stem cell or donor lymphocyte infusion donor (not recorded which). It is not recorded whose cells these are; they may come from a transplant donor. The CDR3 region is CASSHTNSGRNYGYTF. Here the CDR3 DNA reads TGTGCCAGCAGCCATACTAATTCGGGACGTAACTATGGCTACACCTTC.